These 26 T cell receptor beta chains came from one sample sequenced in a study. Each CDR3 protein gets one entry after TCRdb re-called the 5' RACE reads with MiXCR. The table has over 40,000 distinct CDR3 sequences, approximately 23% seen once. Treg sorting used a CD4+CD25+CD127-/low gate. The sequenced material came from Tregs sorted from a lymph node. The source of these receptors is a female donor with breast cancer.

CDR3 in DNA: TGTGCCAGCAGCGGGGACAGTTCTGGAAACACCATATATTTT. Amino acid sequence: CASSGDSSGNTIYF. The chain recombines TRBV27 with TRBJ1-3, with 7 nucleotides matching TRBD1. Germline-derived CDR1 and CDR2 are MNHEY and SMNVEV (reference sequence). This CDR3 comprises 14 residues. With V trimmed by 6 bases and J by 1 base, 3 bases remained unmatched.

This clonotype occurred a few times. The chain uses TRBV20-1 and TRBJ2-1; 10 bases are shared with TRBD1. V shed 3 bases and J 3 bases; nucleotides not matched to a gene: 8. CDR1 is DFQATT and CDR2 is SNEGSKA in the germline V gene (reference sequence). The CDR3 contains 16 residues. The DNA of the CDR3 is TGCAGTGCTAGGAGCGATGGGGACAGGGGCTACAATGAGCAGTTCTTC. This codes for CSARSDGDRGYNEQFF.

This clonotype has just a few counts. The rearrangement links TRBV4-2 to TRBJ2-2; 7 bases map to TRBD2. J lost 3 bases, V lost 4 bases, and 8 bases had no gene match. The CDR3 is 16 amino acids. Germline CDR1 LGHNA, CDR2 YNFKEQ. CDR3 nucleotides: TGTGCCAGCAGCCCTCTGGCTAGCGGAGACACCGGGGAGCTGTTTTTT. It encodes CASSPLASGDTGELFF.

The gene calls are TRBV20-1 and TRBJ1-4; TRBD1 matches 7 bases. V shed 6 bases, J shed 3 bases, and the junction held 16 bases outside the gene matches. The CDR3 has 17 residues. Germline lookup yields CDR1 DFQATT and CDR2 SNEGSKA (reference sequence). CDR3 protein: CSAAGTVQFLANEKLFF. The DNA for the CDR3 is TGCAGTGCCGCGGGGACAGTTCAATTTTTGGCTAATGAAAAACTGTTTTTT.

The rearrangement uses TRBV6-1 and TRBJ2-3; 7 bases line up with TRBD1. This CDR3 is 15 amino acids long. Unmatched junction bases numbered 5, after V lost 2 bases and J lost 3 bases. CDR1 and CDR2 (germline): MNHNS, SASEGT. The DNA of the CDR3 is TGTGCCAGCAGTGAATTCGCAGGGGGTACAGATACGCAGTATTTT. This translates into CASSEFAGGTDTQYF.

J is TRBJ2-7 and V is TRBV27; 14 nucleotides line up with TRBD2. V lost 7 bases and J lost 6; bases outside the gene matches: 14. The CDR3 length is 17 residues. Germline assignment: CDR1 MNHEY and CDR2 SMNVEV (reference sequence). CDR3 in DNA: TGTGCCAGCATAGGACTAGCGGGAGGCCATCGAGCAAGCGAGCAGTACTTC. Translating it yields CASIGLAGGHRASEQYF.

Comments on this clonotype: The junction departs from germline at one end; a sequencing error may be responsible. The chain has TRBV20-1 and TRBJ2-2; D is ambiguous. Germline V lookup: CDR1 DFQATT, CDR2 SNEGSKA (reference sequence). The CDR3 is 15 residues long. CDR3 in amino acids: CSARATAANTGELFF. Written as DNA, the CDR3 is TGCAGTGCCAGAGCTACGGCAGCTAACACCGGGGAGCTGTTTTTT.

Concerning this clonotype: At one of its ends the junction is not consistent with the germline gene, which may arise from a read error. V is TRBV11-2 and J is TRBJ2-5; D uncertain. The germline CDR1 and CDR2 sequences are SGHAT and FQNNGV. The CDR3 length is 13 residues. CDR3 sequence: CASGFSHQETQYF. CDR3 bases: TGTGCCAGCGGCTTTAGCCACCAAGAGACCCAGTACTTC.

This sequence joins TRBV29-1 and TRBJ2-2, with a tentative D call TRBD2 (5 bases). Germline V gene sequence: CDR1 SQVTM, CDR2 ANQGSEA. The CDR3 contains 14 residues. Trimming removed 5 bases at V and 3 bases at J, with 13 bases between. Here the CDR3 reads CSVSTKGDTGELFF. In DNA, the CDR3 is TGCAGCGTTTCGACTAAAGGAGACACCGGGGAGCTGTTTTTT.

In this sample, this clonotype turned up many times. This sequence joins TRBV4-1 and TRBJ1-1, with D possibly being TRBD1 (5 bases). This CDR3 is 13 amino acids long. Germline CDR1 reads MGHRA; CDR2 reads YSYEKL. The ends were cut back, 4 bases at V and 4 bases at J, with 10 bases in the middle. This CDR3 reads CASSLGGLTEAFF. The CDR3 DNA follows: TGCGCCAGCAGCCTGGGGGGACTCACTGAAGCTTTCTTT.

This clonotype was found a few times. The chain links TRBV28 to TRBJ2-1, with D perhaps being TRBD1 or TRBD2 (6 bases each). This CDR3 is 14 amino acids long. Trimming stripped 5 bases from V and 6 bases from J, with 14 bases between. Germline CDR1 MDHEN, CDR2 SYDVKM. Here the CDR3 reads CASSRVRGLNEQFF. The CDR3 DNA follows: TGTGCCAGCAGTCGGGTCCGGGGGCTCAATGAGCAGTTCTTC. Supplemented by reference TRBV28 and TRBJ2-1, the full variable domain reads DVKVTQSSRYLVKRTGEKVFLECVQDMDHENMFWYRQDPGLGLRLIYFSYDVKMKEKGDIPEGYSVSREKKERFSLILESASTNQTSMYLCASSRVRGLNEQFFGPGTRLTVL.

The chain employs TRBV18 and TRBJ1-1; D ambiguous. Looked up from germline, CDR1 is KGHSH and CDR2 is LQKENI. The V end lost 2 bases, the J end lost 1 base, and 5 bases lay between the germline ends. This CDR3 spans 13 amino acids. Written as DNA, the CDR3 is TGTGCCAGCTCACCAAGACAGAACACTGAAGCTTTCTTT. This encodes CASSPRQNTEAFF. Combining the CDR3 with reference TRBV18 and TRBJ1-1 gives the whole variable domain NAGVMQNPRHLVRRRGQEARLRCSPMKGHSHVYWYRQLPEEGLKFMVYLQKENIIDESGMPKERFSAEFPKEGPSILRIQQVVRGDSAAYFCASSPRQNTEAFFGQGTRLTVV.

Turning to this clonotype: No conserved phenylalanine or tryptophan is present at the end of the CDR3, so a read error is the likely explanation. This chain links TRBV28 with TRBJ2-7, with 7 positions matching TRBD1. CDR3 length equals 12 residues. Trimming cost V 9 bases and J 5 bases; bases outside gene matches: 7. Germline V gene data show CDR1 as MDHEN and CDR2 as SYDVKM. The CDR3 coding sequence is TGTGCCAGGACAGGGCTACGGGACGAGCAGTACTCC. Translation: CARTGLRDEQYS.

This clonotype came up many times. The CDR3 sequence is CASSSPRAGDRNSYNEQFF. CDR3 bases: TGTGCCAGCAGCTCCCCAAGGGCGGGAGATCGGAACTCCTACAATGAGCAGTTCTTC. The chain couples TRBV9 to TRBJ2-1, with TRBD2 matching over 7 bases. Germline V gene sequence: CDR1 SGDLS, CDR2 YYNGEE. J lost 0 bases, V lost 4 bases, and 16 bases had no gene match. The CDR3 runs 19 residues.

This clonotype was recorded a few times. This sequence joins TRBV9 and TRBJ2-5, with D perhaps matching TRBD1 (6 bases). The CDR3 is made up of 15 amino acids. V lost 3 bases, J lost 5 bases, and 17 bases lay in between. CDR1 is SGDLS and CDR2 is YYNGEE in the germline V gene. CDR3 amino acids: CASSAQGLGSETQYF. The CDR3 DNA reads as TGTGCCAGCAGCGCCCAGGGGTTGGGATCGGAGACCCAGTACTTC.

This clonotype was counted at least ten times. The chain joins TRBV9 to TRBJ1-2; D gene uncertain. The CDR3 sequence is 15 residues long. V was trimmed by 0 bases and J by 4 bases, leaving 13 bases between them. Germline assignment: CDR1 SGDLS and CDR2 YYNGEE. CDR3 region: CASSVDRGYGYGYTF. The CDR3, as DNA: TGTGCCAGCAGCGTAGACCGGGGTTACGGCTATGGCTACACCTTC.

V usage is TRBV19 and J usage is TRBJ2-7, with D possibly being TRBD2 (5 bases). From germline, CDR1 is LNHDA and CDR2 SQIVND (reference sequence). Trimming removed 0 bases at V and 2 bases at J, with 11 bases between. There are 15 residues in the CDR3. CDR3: CASSIEVWTAYEQYF. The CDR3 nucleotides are TGTGCCAGTAGTATAGAGGTCTGGACTGCCTACGAGCAGTACTTC.

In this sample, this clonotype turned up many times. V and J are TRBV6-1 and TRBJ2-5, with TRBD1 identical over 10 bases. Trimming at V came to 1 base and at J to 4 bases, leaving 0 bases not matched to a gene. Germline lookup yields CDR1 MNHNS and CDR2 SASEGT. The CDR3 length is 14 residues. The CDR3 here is CASSEGQGAETQYF. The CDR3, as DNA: TGTGCCAGCAGTGAAGGACAGGGGGCAGAGACCCAGTACTTC.

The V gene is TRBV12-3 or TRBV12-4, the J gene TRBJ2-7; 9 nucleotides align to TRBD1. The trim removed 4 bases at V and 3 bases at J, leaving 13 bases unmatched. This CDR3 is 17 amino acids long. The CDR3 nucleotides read TGTGCCAGCAGTTCGGTTCCAACGGGACAGGGAATCTACGAGCAGTACTTC. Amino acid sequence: CASSSVPTGQGIYEQYF.

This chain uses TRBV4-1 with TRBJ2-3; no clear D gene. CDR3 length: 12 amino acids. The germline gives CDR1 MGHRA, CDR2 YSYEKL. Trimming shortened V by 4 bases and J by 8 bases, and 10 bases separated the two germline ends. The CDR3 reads CASSPFLGTQYF. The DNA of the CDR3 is TGCGCCAGCAGCCCGTTCCTCGGTACGCAGTATTTT.

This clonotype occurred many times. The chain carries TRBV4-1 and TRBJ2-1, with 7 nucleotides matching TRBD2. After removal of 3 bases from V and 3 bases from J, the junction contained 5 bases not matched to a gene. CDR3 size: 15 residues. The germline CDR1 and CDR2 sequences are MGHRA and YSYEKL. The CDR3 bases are TGCGCCAGCAGCCAGAGGGAGCGGGGCTACAATGAGCAGTTCTTC. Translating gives CASSQRERGYNEQFF.

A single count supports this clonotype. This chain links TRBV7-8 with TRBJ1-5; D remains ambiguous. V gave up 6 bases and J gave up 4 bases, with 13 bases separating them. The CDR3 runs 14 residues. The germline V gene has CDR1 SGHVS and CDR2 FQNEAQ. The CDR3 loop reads CASSYLNGNQPQHF. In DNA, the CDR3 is TGTGCCAGCAGTTATCTGAACGGGAATCAGCCCCAGCATTTT.

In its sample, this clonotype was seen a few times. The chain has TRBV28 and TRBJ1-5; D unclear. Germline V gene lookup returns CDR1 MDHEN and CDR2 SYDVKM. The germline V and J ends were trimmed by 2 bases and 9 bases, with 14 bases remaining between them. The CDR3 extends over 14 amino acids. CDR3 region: CASSLILKRWPQHF. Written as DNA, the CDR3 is TGTGCCAGCAGTTTAATTCTGAAACGGTGGCCCCAGCATTTT.

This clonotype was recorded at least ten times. CDR3 sequence reads: CASSASGNGANEKLFF. CDR3 sequence (DNA): TGTGCCAGCAGCGCGTCCGGAAATGGGGCTAATGAAAAACTGTTTTTT. The rearrangement joins TRBV9 to TRBJ1-4; D unclear. The length of the CDR3 is 16 residues. CDR1 is SGDLS and CDR2 is YYNGEE in the germline V gene. Trimming took off 3 bases at V and 3 bases at J, with 15 bases between the two ends. Combining the CDR3 with reference TRBV9 and TRBJ1-4 gives the whole variable domain DSGVTQTPKHLITATGQRVTLRCSPRSGDLSVYWYQQSLDQGLQFLIQYYNGEERAKGNILERFSAQQFPDLHSELNLSSLELGDSALYFCASSASGNGANEKLFFGSGTQLSVL.

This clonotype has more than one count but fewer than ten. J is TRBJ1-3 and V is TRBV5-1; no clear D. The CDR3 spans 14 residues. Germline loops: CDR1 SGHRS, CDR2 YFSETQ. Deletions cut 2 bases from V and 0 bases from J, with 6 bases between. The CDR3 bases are TGCGCCAGCAGCTTCCAAGGCTCTGGAAACACCATATATTTT. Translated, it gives CASSFQGSGNTIYF.

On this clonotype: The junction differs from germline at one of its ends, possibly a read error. This chain's CDR3 is CASGLIAGWETQYF. The CDR3 DNA reads as TGTGCCAGCGGTTTAATCGCAGGGTGGGAGACCCAGTACTTC. The chain has TRBV27 and TRBJ2-5; weak D call: TRBD1 (5 bases). This CDR3 comprises 14 residues. CDR1 and CDR2 (germline): MNHEY, SMNVEV (reference sequence).